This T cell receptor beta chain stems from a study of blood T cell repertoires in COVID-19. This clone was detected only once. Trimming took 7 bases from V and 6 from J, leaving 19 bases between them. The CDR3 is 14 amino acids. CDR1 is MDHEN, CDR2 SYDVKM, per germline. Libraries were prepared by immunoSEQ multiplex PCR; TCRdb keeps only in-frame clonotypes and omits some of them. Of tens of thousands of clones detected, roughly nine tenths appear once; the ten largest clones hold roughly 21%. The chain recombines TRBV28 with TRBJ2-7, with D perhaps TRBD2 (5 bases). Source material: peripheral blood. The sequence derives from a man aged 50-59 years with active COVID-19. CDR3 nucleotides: TGTGCCAGCACCACTCCGACGGGGTTAGCCGAGCAGTACTTC. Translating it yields CASTTPTGLAEQYF.